Below, 13 T cell receptor beta chains from the same sample are listed, as sequenced in a study of cytomegalovirus exposure and HLA in healthy donors. Primers included in the PCR were 60 Vbeta and 13 Jbeta primers. Method: immunoSEQ multiplex PCR; TCRdb's copy keeps in-frame clones and lacks some. Recorded for this sample: 150,000 or so clones. Sequenced sample: PBMCs. The origin of the receptors is a woman younger than 30 in good health and CMV-seronegative.

The J gene is TRBJ2-7, the V gene TRBV7-2; TRBD2 matches at 9 bases. CDR1 and CDR2 from the germline V gene are SGHTA and FQGNSA. The V segment lost 1 base and the J segment 0 bases; nucleotides outside the gene matches: 1. The CDR3 totals 15 residues. CDR3 nucleotide sequence: TGTGCCAGCAGCTTAGTTAGCGGGAGCTCCTACGAGCAGTACGTC. Residues: CASSLVSGSSYEQYV.

This chain connects TRBV4-1 to TRBJ2-1, with 13 bases matching TRBD2. Germline V gene lookup returns CDR1 MGHRA and CDR2 YSYEKL. There are 17 residues in the CDR3. J lost 4 bases, V lost 4 bases, and 7 bases had no gene match. DNA of the CDR3: TGCGCCAGCAGCCGGACTAGCGGGAGCTCCCATTACAATGAGCAGTTCTTC. Its translation: CASSRTSGSSHYNEQFF.

The chain has TRBV6-6 and TRBJ2-7, with D perhaps TRBD1 (7 bases). V lost 2 bases and J 3 bases, leaving 11 bases between the germline ends. The CDR3 contains 14 residues. Germline V lookup: CDR1 MNHNY, CDR2 SVGAGI (reference sequence). DNA of the CDR3: TGTGCCAGCAGTTACGCAGGGGGGAACTACGAGCAGTACGTC. Translated: CASSYAGGNYEQYV.

The V and J genes are TRBV18 and TRBJ1-4; 7 nucleotides line up with TRBD1. The CDR3 totals 15 residues. Germline trimming cut 6 bases from V and 7 bases from J; bases unmatched to any gene: 11. CDR1 is KGHSH, CDR2 LQKENI, per germline. CDR3 in DNA: TGTGCCAGCTCGTCCACAGGCGACAGGGTTGAAAAACTGTTTTTT. Protein product: CASSSTGDRVEKLFF.

V usage is TRBV29-1 and J usage is TRBJ2-1, with D maybe TRBD1 (5 bases). CDR1 and CDR2 from the germline V gene are SQVTM and ANQGSEA. This CDR3 region has 14 residues. Between the trimmed V and J ends, which lost 4 bases and 3 bases, there was a span of 13 bases. The CDR3 sequence: CSVGGTQGYNEQFF. The CDR3 nucleotides read TGCAGCGTTGGGGGTACTCAGGGCTACAATGAGCAGTTCTTC.

The chain combines TRBV29-1 with TRBJ2-5; 10 nucleotides line up with TRBD2. The J call is in doubt because the DNA end fits TRBJ2-7 better. The CDR3 spans 14 residues. Per the germline V gene, CDR1 is SQVTM and CDR2 is ANQGSEA. The CDR3 nucleotides read TGCAGCGTTCCCAGTAGGTTAGCGGGAGGCGAGCAGTACTTC. Protein: CSVPSRLAGGEQYF.

This chain joins TRBV7-3 and TRBJ2-7; D gene ambiguous. V shed 1 base and J shed 6 bases, with 13 bases lying between them. The CDR3 loop spans 14 amino acids. Germline-derived CDR1 and CDR2 are SGHTA and FQGTGA. The CDR3 region is CASSLSGGSLEQYF. The CDR3 nucleotides read TGTGCCAGCAGCTTAAGTGGCGGAAGTCTCGAGCAGTACTTC.

The rearrangement uses TRBV6-5 and TRBJ1-1, with 10 bases matching TRBD1. V dropped 2 bases and J dropped 10; count of bases not matched to a gene: 4. The CDR3 is 13 residues long. From germline, CDR1 is MNHEY and CDR2 SVGAGI. The CDR3 bases are TGTGCCAGCAGTTACCGACAGGGGGCAGGAGCTTTCTTT. Its translation: CASSYRQGAGAFF.

V and J are TRBV5-4 and TRBJ2-3; perhaps TRBD1 as D (5 bases). The CDR3 has 15 amino acids. Per the germline V gene, CDR1 is SGHNT and CDR2 is YYREEE (reference sequence). Trimming left V 1 base short and J 0 bases short, with 9 bases between. The CDR3 DNA sequence: TGTGCCAGCAGCTTGATCGGACAAAGCACAGATACGCAGTATTTT. Protein product: CASSLIGQSTDTQYF.

The chain links TRBV5-1 to TRBJ1-1; 7 nucleotides agree with TRBD1. CDR1 and CDR2 (germline): SGHRS, YFSETQ. The V segment lost 4 bases and the J segment 2 bases; nucleotides outside the gene matches: 8. The CDR3 has 15 residues. The CDR3 DNA is TGCGCCAGCAGCCAACGACAGGGAATTAACACTGAAGCTTTCTTT. Encoded protein: CASSQRQGINTEAFF.

The chain combines TRBV6-1 with TRBJ1-5; D is ambiguous. CDR1 and CDR2 (germline): MNHNS, SASEGT. There are 16 residues in the CDR3. V gave up 3 bases and J gave up 1 base, with 13 bases separating them. CDR3 coding DNA: TGTGCCAGCAGTGACACAGAGAAAGGAAGCAATCAGCCCCAGCATTTT. The encoded protein is CASSDTEKGSNQPQHF.

The chain carries TRBV29-1 and TRBJ2-1, with TRBD2 matching over 9 bases. This CDR3 is 15 amino acids long. Germline-derived CDR1 and CDR2 are SQVTM and ANQGSEA. Germline trimming cut 6 bases from V and 4 bases from J; bases unmatched to any gene: 10. CDR3 sequence (DNA): TGCAGCGTCCCTCCGCGGGAGGGCCGGTACAATGAGCAGTTCTTC. This translates into CSVPPREGRYNEQFF.

DNA for the CDR3: TGTGCCTCACTCGATCTGTCTGGAAACACCATATATTTT. Translation: CASLDLSGNTIYF. The chain carries TRBV6-1 and TRBJ1-3; D not certain. Germline CDR1 is MNHNS and CDR2 is SASEGT. Deletions cut 11 bases from V and 1 base from J, with 12 bases between. The CDR3 consists of 13 residues.